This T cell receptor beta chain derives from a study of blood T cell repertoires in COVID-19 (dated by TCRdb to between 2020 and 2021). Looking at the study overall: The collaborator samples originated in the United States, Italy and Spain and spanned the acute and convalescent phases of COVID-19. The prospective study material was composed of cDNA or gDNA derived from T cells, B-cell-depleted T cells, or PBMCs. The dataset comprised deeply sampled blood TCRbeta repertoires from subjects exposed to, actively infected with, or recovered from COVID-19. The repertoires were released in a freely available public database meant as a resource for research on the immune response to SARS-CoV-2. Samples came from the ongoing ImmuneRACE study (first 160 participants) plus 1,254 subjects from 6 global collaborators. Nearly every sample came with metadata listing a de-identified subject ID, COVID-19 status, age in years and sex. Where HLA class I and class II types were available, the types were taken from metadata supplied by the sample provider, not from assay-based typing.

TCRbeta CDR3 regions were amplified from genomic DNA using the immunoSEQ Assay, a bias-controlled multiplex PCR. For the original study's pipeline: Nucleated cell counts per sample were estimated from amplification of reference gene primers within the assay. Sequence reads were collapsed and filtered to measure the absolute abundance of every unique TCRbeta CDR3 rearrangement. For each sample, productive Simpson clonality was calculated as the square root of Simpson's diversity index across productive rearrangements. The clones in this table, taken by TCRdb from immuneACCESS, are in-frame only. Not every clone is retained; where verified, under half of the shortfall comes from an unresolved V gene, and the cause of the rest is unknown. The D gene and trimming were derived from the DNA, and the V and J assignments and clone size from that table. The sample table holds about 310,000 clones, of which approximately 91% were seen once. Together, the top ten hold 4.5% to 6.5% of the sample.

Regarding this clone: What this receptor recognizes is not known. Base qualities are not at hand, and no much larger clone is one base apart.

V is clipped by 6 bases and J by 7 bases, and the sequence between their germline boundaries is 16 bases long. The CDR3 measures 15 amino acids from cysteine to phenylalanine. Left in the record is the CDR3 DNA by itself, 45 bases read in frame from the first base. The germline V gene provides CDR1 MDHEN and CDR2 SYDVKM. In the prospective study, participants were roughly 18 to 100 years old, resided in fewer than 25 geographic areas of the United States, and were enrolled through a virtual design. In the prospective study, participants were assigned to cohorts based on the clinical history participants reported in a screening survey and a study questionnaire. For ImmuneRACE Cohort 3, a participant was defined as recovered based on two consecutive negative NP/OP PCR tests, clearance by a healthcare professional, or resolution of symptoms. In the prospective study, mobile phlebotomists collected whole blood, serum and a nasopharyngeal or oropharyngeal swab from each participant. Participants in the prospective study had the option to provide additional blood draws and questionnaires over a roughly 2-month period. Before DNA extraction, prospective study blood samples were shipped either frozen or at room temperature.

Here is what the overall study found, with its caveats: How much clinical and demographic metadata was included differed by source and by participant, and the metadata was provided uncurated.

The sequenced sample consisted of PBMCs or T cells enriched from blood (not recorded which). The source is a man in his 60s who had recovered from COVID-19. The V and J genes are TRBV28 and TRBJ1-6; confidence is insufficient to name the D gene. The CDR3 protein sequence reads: CASSRGLPGNSPLHF. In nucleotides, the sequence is TGTGCCAGCAGCCGCGGATTGCCGGGAAATTCACCCCTCCACTTT.